This is a list of T cell receptor beta chains from one sample in a study of identical twins. Each CDR3 protein is one row after TCRdb ran MiXCR on the 5' RACE reads. The data hold hundreds of thousands of distinct CDR3 sequences, with approximately 18% observed a single time. These records were also assigned to another study, of T cells expressing NK-cell markers.

The sample consisted of PBMCs. These receptors came from a woman in her late teens or twenties in good health. Both conserved end residues are part of each CDR3. D genes are given only for firm matches. Expanded clones get a size class; other rows say once, few or many, or leave the size out.

TRBJ1-1 few TRBV14 . TGTGCCAGCAGCCAAGGACGGTGGAACACTGAAGCTTTCTTT CASSQGRWNTEAFF
TRBJ2-1 . TRBV30 . TGTGCCTGGAGTGCCCCTGGGGGAAAGTTCTTC CAWSAPGGKFF
TRBJ2-7 many TRBV20-1 TRBD1 TGCAGTGCTAGGGGGGGGGACAGGGCGTCCTACGAGCAGTACTTC CSARGGDRASYEQYF
TRBJ2-1 few TRBV7-9 . TGTGCCAGCAGCTTTTTCGGGAACAATGAGCAGTTCTTC CASSFFGNNEQFF
TRBJ2-7 . TRBV6-1 TRBD1 TGTGCCACCTCAGGTGGACAGGCGTACGAGCAGTACTTC CATSGGQAYEQYF
TRBJ2-3 few TRBV3-1 . TGTGCCACCGACCGGGACCCTACTAGTAGCACAGATACGCAGTATTTT CATDRDPTSSTDTQYF
TRBJ2-1 . TRBV12-5 . TGTGCTAGTGGTTTTGATGGTGAGCAGTTCTTC CASGFDGEQFF
TRBJ2-1 . TRBV10-2 TRBD2 TGCGCCAGCAGTGGGGAGACTAGCGGGTACAATGAGCAGTTCTTC CASSGETSGYNEQFF
TRBJ2-5 few TRBV3-1 TRBD2 TGTGCCAGCAGCCAAGCTCCTAGCGGGGTGGAGACCCAGTACTTC CASSQAPSGVETQYF
TRBJ1-1 few TRBV6-5 . TGTGCCAGCCTTGAGGGGGCTGAAGCTTTCTTT CASLEGAEAFF
TRBJ2-1 few TRBV9 . TGTGCCAGCAGCGCCTTTGCCTCGGGGCTAGGCAAGAGAGAGGGTGAGCAGTTCTTC CASSAFASGLGKREGEQFF
TRBJ1-1 few TRBV12-3/TRBV12-4 . TGTGCCAGCAGTAGACAAACAACCGAAGCTTTCTTT CASSRQTTEAFF
TRBJ2-5 . TRBV21-1 . TGTGCCAGCAGCAAAGAAGGAGCGCACCAAGAGACCCAGTACTTC CASSKEGAHQETQYF
TRBJ2-1 few TRBV10-3 . TGTGCCATCAGTGAGTCTGGGAACAACTACAATGAGCAGTTCTTC CAISESGNNYNEQFF
TRBJ2-3 . TRBV27 TRBD1 TGTGCCAGCAGTCAGTCAGGGGGAGATACGCAGTATTTT CASSQSGGDTQYF
TRBJ2-1 . TRBV25-1 TRBD2 TGTGCCAGCAGTGGGACTAGCGGGAAAATCGATGAGCAGTTCTTC CASSGTSGKIDEQFF
TRBJ2-1 few TRBV7-2 TRBD2 TGTGCCAGCAGCTTAGTTAGCGGGAGTCGGTGGGAGCAGTTCTTC CASSLVSGSRWEQFF
TRBJ1-2 . TRBV12-3/TRBV12-4 . TGTGCCAGCAGTTTCGGAAGGATCTCTGGCTACACCTTC CASSFGRISGYTF
TRBJ2-3 . TRBV20-1 TRBD2 TGCAGTGCTAGCTTAACTAGCGACGATACGCAGTATTTT CSASLTSDDTQYF
TRBJ2-5 . TRBV20-1 TRBD2 TGCAGTGCTAGACCCTTCGGACTAGCAGATCAAGAGACCCAGTACTTC CSARPFGLADQETQYF
TRBJ2-3 few TRBV10-3 TRBD1 TGTGCCATCAATCGACAGGGAGATACGCAGTATTTT CAINRQGDTQYF
TRBJ2-3 . TRBV5-5 . TGTGCCAGCAGTCTGACTTGGACGCAAGGGGATACGCAGTATTTT CASSLTWTQGDTQYF
TRBJ2-1 . TRBV11-3 TRBD1 TGTGCCAGCAGCCGCCCGGGACAGGGGCGCAATGAGCAGTTCTTC CASSRPGQGRNEQFF
TRBJ1-1 many TRBV12-3/TRBV12-4 . TGTGCCAGCAGTCCGCATTCTAACACTGAAGCTTTCTTT CASSPHSNTEAFF
TRBJ2-3 . TRBV3-1 . TGTGCCAGCAGCTCCCGGCTGGGCCGGACAGATACGCAGTATTTT CASSSRLGRTDTQYF
TRBJ2-5 . TRBV11-2 . TGTGCCAGCAGCCCATCCGCCAGGGGATGGCAAGAGACCCAGTACTTC CASSPSARGWQETQYF
TRBJ2-5 . TRBV18 . TGTGCCAGCTCACCCAGGGCGCAAGAGACCCAGTACTTC CASSPRAQETQYF
TRBJ1-2 few TRBV27 . TGTGCCAGCAGACCTATCGGACAGTCGGGCTACACCTTC CASRPIGQSGYTF
TRBJ2-7 . TRBV4-2 . TGTGCCAGCAGCCAGGGATGGGACGAGCAGTACTTC CASSQGWDEQYF
TRBJ2-7 few TRBV7-9 . TGTGCCAGCAGCTTAGTCCTTGACAGGAACTCCTACGAGCAGTACTTC CASSLVLDRNSYEQYF
TRBJ1-2 few TRBV5-1 . TGCGCCAGCAGCGGGACCTCAGGGCAGGAGGGCTACACCTTC CASSGTSGQEGYTF
TRBJ1-1 few TRBV29-1 . TGCAGCGTTGGGTTGAACACTGAAGCTTTCTTT CSVGLNTEAFF
TRBJ1-2 few TRBV3-1 TRBD1 TGTGCCAGCAGCCCGACAAGAGGACAGGAGAACTATGGCTACACCTTC CASSPTRGQENYGYTF
TRBJ2-1 . TRBV19 TRBD2 TGTGCCAGTAGCTTCTCCAGCGGGAGTGATGAGCAGTTCTTC CASSFSSGSDEQFF
TRBJ1-5 . TRBV20-1 . TGCAGTGCTAACAGCGCGGTTCCGGCGAGCAATCAGCCCCAGCATTTT CSANSAVPASNQPQHF
TRBJ1-6 . TRBV7-2 . TGTGCCAGCAGCCCGAGGGTTCTCGTGGGATCACCCCTCCACTTT CASSPRVLVGSPLHF
TRBJ2-7 . TRBV15 . TGTGCCACCAGCAGAGATCTGGGGGGAAACGAGCAGTACTTC CATSRDLGGNEQYF
TRBJ2-2 few TRBV20-1 TRBD2 TGCAGTGCTAGAGCCGGGACTAGCGGGACCACCGGGGAGCTGTTTTTT CSARAGTSGTTGELFF
TRBJ2-7 . TRBV5-1 . TGCGCCAGCAGCTGGATTCCAGGGATAGAAAACGAGCAGTACTTC CASSWIPGIENEQYF
TRBJ1-1 . TRBV4-2 . TGTGCCAGCAGCCAAGCAAGGGACGGTGAAGCTTTCTTT CASSQARDGEAFF
TRBJ2-1 . TRBV12-5 . TGTGCTAGTGGTTTAATAAGGGGCCGGACTCTCTACAATGAGCAGTTCTTC CASGLIRGRTLYNEQFF
TRBJ2-7 few TRBV20-1 . TGCAGTGCTAGTGGGAGCCTCAGCTCCTACGAGCAGTACTTC CSASGSLSSYEQYF
TRBJ2-5 few TRBV7-8 TRBD2 TGTGCCAGCAGCAGCGGGGGACTAGAGACCCAGTACTTC CASSSGGLETQYF
TRBJ2-3 . TRBV7-9 TRBD1 TGTGCCAGCAGCCCACGGGACAGTGGAGTACCAGATACGCAGTATTTT CASSPRDSGVPDTQYF
TRBJ2-7 many TRBV9 . TGTGCCAGCAGCGTAGATCTGGGATCGGGCGAGCAGTACTTC CASSVDLGSGEQYF
TRBJ2-5 few TRBV7-2 . TGTGCCAGCAGCCCCAGAATGTCTGGGTACCAAGAGACCCAGTACTTC CASSPRMSGYQETQYF
TRBJ2-3 . TRBV19 . TGTGCCAGTAGTGCCGGGACTCCCGAAGATACGCAGTATTTT CASSAGTPEDTQYF
TRBJ1-1 few TRBV6-1 . TGTGCCAGCAGAAGCCGAGGATGCACTGAAGCTTTCTTT CASRSRGCTEAFF
TRBJ2-2 few TRBV6-5 . TGTGCCAGCAGTTACTCGGGTTACACCGGGGAGCTGTTTTTT CASSYSGYTGELFF
TRBJ2-1 few TRBV6-2/TRBV6-3 TRBD2 TGTGCCAGCACCTATCCCGCGGGAGAAGATCTTGAGCAGTTCTTC CASTYPAGEDLEQFF
TRBJ2-1 many TRBV12-3/TRBV12-4 . TGTGCCAGCAGGTATCGGACGCCCAACAATGAGCAGTTCTTC CASRYRTPNNEQFF
TRBJ1-3 . TRBV20-1 . TGCAGTGCTACGGAGGACTCTGGAAACACCATATATTTT CSATEDSGNTIYF
TRBJ2-1 few TRBV7-3 TRBD2 TGTGCCAGCAGCTTAACATGGCAAGGACTAGCTTTTGAGCAGTTCTTC CASSLTWQGLAFEQFF
TRBJ2-3 . TRBV6-5 TRBD2 TGTGCCAGCAGTTACGGGCCGCTTAGAGCGGGGGGGACTGGAGATACGCAGTATTTT CASSYGPLRAGGTGDTQYF
TRBJ2-1 . TRBV7-9 TRBD1 TGTGCCAGCAGCTTAGTTGAAGGGGGCTGGGCTGAGCAGTTCTTC CASSLVEGGWAEQFF